The 20 T cell receptor beta chains below were found in one sample sequenced in a study of T cells after yellow fever vaccination. TCRdb ran MiXCR on the 5' RACE reads and lists one entry per CDR3 protein. The sample contains about 150,000 distinct CDR3 sequences, approximately 6.2% of which appear only once. The specimen was CD4+ T cells sorted from PBMCs, collected on the day of the first yellow fever vaccination. The source of these receptors is a man in his late teens or twenties who received the YFV17D yellow fever vaccine.

This clonotype was counted at least ten times. The V gene is TRBV5-1, the J gene TRBJ1-1; D gene unclear. CDR3 length: 14 residues. CDR1 is SGHRS, CDR2 YFSETQ, per germline. V was cut by 0 bases and J by 10 bases, with 16 bases left in between. CDR3 bases: TGCGCCAGCAGCTTGGTAGCAGCGAATAATGGAGCTTTCTTT. This encodes CASSLVAANNGAFF. The complete variable domain, with remaining parts taken from reference TRBV5-1 and TRBJ1-1, reads KAGVTQTPRYLIKTRGQQVTLSCSPISGHRSVSWYQQTPGQGLQFLFEYFSETQRNKGNFPGRFSGRQFSNSRSEMNVSTLELGDSALYLCASSLVAANNGAFFGQGTRLTVV.

The table lists this clonotype with many counts. This chain links TRBV6-2 or TRBV6-3 with TRBJ2-1; 8 nucleotides align to TRBD2. This CDR3 spans 16 amino acids. The V gene end was trimmed by 2 bases and the J gene end by 5 bases; junction bases not matched to a gene: 8. Germline V gives CDR1 MNHEY, CDR2 SVGEGT. For the CDR3, the DNA is TGTGCCAGCAGTTACACCCCCGGGACTAGGGACAATGAGCAGTTCTTC. Translated: CASSYTPGTRDNEQFF.

The sample holds a few counts of this clonotype. CDR3 in DNA: TGTGCCAGCAGCTCCCAACAGGGGGCCTATTCCTACGAGCAGTACTTC. Amino acid sequence: CASSSQQGAYSYEQYF. The gene calls are TRBV7-2 and TRBJ2-7; 9 positions agree with TRBD1. Unmatched junction bases numbered 8, after V lost 4 bases and J lost 1 base. CDR1 and CDR2 from the germline V gene are SGHTA and FQGNSA. The CDR3 contains 16 residues.

This clonotype was counted ten times or more. The rearrangement links TRBV29-1 to TRBJ2-2; D gene ambiguous. Trimming stripped 7 bases from V and 6 bases from J, with 9 bases between. This CDR3 comprises 11 residues. The germline V gene encodes CDR1 SQVTM and CDR2 ANQGSEA. CDR3 nucleotide sequence: TGCAGCGGCCGGAGCGCCGGGGAGCTGTTTTTT. Residues: CSGRSAGELFF.

This clonotype was recorded at least ten times. V usage is TRBV5-1 and J usage is TRBJ2-1; TRBD2 agrees at 9 bases. The CDR3 length is 15 residues. The V gene's germline CDR1 is SGHRS and CDR2 YFSETQ. The V and J ends lost 0 bases and 5 bases, in that order; junction bases with no gene match: 3. CDR3 residues: CASSLASGVNNEQFF. In DNA form, the CDR3 reads TGCGCCAGCAGCTTGGCTAGCGGGGTGAACAATGAGCAGTTCTTC.

This clonotype appeared many times. The chain recombines TRBV5-5 with TRBJ1-5; D not resolved. The CDR3 spans 15 residues. Deletions cut 4 bases from V and 7 bases from J, with 18 bases between. Per germline, CDR1 SGHKS and CDR2 YYEKEE (reference sequence). Written as DNA, the CDR3 is TGTGCCAGCAGCCGCGAATTGGCTCTAGGGCAGCCCCAGCATTTT. This encodes CASSRELALGQPQHF.

V gene TRBV7-2 combines with J gene TRBJ1-5, with unresolved D. Germline-derived CDR1 and CDR2 are SGHTA and FQGNSA. CDR3 length equals 13 residues. Between the trimmed V and J ends, which lost 5 bases and 7 bases, there was a span of 12 bases. Written as DNA, the CDR3 is TGTGCCAGCAGCCGGGAGGGAGGGCAGCCCCAGCATTTT. This encodes CASSREGGQPQHF.

This clonotype was recorded at least ten times. The chain carries TRBV5-1 and TRBJ2-7, with D maybe TRBD2 (6 bases). Trimming shortened V by 0 bases and J by 2 bases, and 12 bases separated the two germline ends. This CDR3 has 15 amino acids. Looked up from germline, CDR1 is SGHRS and CDR2 is YFSETQ. Here the CDR3 reads CASSLDVGRTYEQYF. The CDR3 DNA sequence: TGCGCCAGCAGCTTGGACGTCGGGAGAACCTACGAGCAGTACTTC.

This clonotype was recorded at least ten times. The V call is TRBV4-1, the J call TRBJ2-3; 9 bases match TRBD1. The germline V gene encodes CDR1 MGHRA and CDR2 YSYEKL. This CDR3 is 17 amino acids long. The junction had 7 bases not matched to a gene; V was cut back by 1 base and J by 2 bases. CDR3 coding DNA: TGCGCCAGCAGCCAAGGCCCTACAGGGGGCCCCACAGATACGCAGTATTTT. It codes for CASSQGPTGGPTDTQYF.

V is TRBV7-9 and J is TRBJ1-2, with D unclear. Germline CDR1 SEHNR, CDR2 FQNEAQ (reference sequence). This CDR3 has 13 residues. Trimming removed 0 bases at V and 6 bases at J, with 8 bases between. CDR3 protein: CASSLANGNGYTF. CDR3 DNA sequence: TGTGCCAGCAGCTTAGCGAACGGGAATGGCTACACCTTC.

This clonotype was found a few times. The rearrangement links TRBV7-8 to TRBJ2-3, with 8 bases aligning to TRBD2. CDR3 length: 15 amino acids. V trimming: 5 bases; J trimming: 2 bases; junction bases outside the gene matches: 6. Germline V gene lookup returns CDR1 SGHVS and CDR2 FQNEAQ. CDR3 DNA: TGTGCCAGCAGCCCGGGGGGGCCACACACAGATACGCAGTATTTT. As protein: CASSPGGPHTDTQYF.

The chain has TRBV12-3 or TRBV12-4 and TRBJ2-3; 7 positions match TRBD1. The CDR3 covers 15 residues. The V and J ends lost 5 bases and 2 bases, in that order; junction bases with no gene match: 7. CDR3 loop: CASSPRDSHTDTQYF. The DNA of the CDR3 is TGTGCCAGCAGTCCGAGGGACAGTCACACAGATACGCAGTATTTT.

This clonotype was seen only a few times. The V call is TRBV24-1, the J call TRBJ1-5; 8 bases agree with TRBD1. J lost 5 bases, V lost 5 bases, and 19 bases had no gene match. The length of the CDR3 is 19 residues. Per germline, CDR1 KGHDR and CDR2 SFDVKD. CDR3 region: CATSAQGGHGGGFDQPQHF. CDR3 DNA: TGTGCCACCAGTGCACAGGGGGGGCACGGGGGGGGCTTTGATCAGCCCCAGCATTTT.

This clonotype was found many times. The chain joins TRBV25-1 to TRBJ2-2, with D possibly being TRBD1 (5 bases). Trimming removed 2 bases from V and 8 bases from J, with 18 bases in between. This CDR3 region has 16 residues. Germline V gene sequence: CDR1 MGHDK, CDR2 SYGVNS. The DNA of the CDR3 is TGTGCCAGCAGTGAAGGGGCGGCAGTAGATCCTGGGGAGCTGTTTTTT. Protein: CASSEGAAVDPGELFF.

This clonotype appeared many times. Here the CDR3 DNA reads TGTGCCAGCAGCTCCTACTCGGCCCCCGGCACAGATACGCAGTATTTT. Translating it yields CASSSYSAPGTDTQYF. The chain is built from TRBV7-9 and TRBJ2-3, with D hard to call. The germline V gene encodes CDR1 SEHNR and CDR2 FQNEAQ (reference sequence). V lost 4 bases, J lost 1 base, and 15 bases lay in between. This CDR3 is 16 amino acids long. Using reference TRBV7-9 and TRBJ2-3 for the parts outside the CDR3, the full variable domain is DTGVSQNPRHKITKRGQNVTFRCDPISEHNRLYWYRQTLGQGPEFLTYFQNEAQLEKSRLLSDRFSAERPKGSFSTLEIQRTEQGDSAMYLCASSSYSAPGTDTQYFGPGTRLTVL.

This clonotype has at least ten counts. This chain links TRBV7-9 with TRBJ2-5; D is unclear. V lost 4 bases and J 2 bases, leaving 11 bases between the germline ends. There are 14 residues in the CDR3. In germline, CDR1 is SEHNR, CDR2 FQNEAQ (reference sequence). The CDR3 reads CASSYAGPQETQYF. In DNA, the CDR3 is TGTGCCAGCAGCTATGCCGGGCCGCAAGAGACCCAGTACTTC.

This clonotype showed up just a few times. CDR3 protein: CASSLGLPGLNTIYF. CDR3 coding DNA: TGTGCCAGCAGTTTAGGCCTCCCAGGGTTAAACACCATATATTTT. This chain uses TRBV12-3 or TRBV12-4 with TRBJ1-3, with a tentative D call TRBD1 (5 bases). The CDR3 contains 15 residues. Trimming took 1 base from V and 6 from J, leaving 13 bases between them.

This clonotype was counted between two and nine times. The chain has TRBV29-1 and TRBJ1-1; no definite D call. The germline gives CDR1 SQVTM, CDR2 ANQGSEA. Deletions cut 5 bases from V and 0 bases from J, with 7 bases between. The CDR3 loop spans 12 amino acids. CDR3: CSVLQMNTEAFF. The DNA for the CDR3 is TGCAGCGTTTTACAGATGAACACTGAAGCTTTCTTT.

This clonotype was found many times. This CDR3 reads CASSPKAGSAETQYF. In DNA, the CDR3 is TGCGCCAGCAGCCCCAAGGCAGGCTCCGCGGAGACCCAGTACTTC. This rearrangement joins TRBV5-1 to TRBJ2-5, with no clear D. V was trimmed by 4 bases and J by 5 bases, leaving 18 bases between them. CDR3 length: 15 amino acids. Germline CDR1 and CDR2: SGHRS and YFSETQ.

The chain carries TRBV10-3 and TRBJ2-1, with 11 bases matching TRBD2. Germline V gives CDR1 ENHRY, CDR2 SYGVKD. There are 16 residues in the CDR3. V shed 11 bases, J shed 6 bases, and the junction held 15 bases outside the gene matches. The CDR3 reads CAVLAGDAAHTNEQFF. The CDR3 bases are TGTGCCGTACTAGCGGGGGATGCCGCACACACCAATGAGCAGTTCTTC.